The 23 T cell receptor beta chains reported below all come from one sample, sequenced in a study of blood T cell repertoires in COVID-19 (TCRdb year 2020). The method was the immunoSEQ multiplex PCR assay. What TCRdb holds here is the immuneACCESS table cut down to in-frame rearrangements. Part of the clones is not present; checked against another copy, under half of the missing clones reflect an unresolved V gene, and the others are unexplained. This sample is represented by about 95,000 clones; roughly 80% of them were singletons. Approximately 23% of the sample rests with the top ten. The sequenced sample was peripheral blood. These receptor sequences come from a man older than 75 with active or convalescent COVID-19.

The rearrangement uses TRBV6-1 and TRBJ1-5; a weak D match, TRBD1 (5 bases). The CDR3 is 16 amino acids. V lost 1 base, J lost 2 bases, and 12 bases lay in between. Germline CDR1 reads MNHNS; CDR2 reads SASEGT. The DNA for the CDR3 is TGTGCCAGCAGTGAAGGGGAGGGGCTGGGCAATCAGCCCCAGCATTTT. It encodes CASSEGEGLGNQPQHF.

The CDR3 DNA reads as TGCGCCAGCAGTGGGGGACAGGGCTTGGACTATGGCTACACCTTC. Its translation: CASSGGQGLDYGYTF. This chain joins TRBV4-3 and TRBJ1-2, with TRBD1 identical over 9 bases. The ends lost 6 bases at V and 3 bases at J; junction bases unmatched: 8. The CDR3 extends over 15 amino acids. Germline V CDR1 and CDR2: LGHNA, YSLEER.

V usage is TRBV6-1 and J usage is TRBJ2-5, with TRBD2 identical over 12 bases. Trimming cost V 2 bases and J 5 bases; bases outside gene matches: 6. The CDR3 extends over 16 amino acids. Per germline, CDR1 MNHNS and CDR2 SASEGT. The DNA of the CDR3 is TGTGCCAGCAGTGAAACCCTAGCGGGGGGGTTGGAGACCCAGTACTTC. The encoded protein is CASSETLAGGLETQYF.

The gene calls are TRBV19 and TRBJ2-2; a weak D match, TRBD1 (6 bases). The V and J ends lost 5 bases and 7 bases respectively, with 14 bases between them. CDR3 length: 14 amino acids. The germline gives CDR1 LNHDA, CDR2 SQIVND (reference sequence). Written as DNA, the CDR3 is TGTGCCAGTAGTCAGAGGGGGAACGGCGGGGAGCTGTTTTTT. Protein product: CASSQRGNGGELFF.

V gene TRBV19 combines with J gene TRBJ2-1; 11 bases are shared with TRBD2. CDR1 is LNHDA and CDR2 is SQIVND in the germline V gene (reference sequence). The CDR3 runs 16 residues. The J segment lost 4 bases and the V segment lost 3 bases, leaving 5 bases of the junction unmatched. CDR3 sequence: CASSIIAGGEYNEQFF. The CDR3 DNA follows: TGTGCCAGTAGTATCATAGCGGGGGGGGAGTACAATGAGCAGTTCTTC. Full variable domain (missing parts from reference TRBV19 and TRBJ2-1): DGGITQSPKYLFRKEGQNVTLSCEQNLNHDAMYWYRQDPGQGLRLIYYSQIVNDFQKGDIAEGYSVSREKKESFPLTVTSAQKNPTAFYLCASSIIAGGEYNEQFFGPGTRLTVL.

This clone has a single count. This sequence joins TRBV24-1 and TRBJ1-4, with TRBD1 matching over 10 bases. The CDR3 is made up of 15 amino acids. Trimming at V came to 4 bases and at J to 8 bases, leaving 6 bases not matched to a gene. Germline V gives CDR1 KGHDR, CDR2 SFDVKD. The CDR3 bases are TGTGCCACCAGTGACCGGACAGGGGGTGAGGAAAAACTGTTTTTT. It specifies CATSDRTGGEEKLFF.

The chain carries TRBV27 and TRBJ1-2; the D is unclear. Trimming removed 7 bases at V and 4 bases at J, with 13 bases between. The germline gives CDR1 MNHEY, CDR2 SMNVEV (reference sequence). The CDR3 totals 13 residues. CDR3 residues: CASKPGLGYGYTF. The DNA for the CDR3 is TGTGCCAGCAAACCGGGTTTAGGCTATGGCTACACCTTC.

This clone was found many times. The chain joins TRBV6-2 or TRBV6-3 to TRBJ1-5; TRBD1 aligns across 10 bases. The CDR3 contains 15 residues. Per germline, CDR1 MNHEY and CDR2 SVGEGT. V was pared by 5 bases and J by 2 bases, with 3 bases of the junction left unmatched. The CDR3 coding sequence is TGTGCCAGCAGTGATGGGACAGGGGGCAATCAGCCCCAGCATTTT. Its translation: CASSDGTGGNQPQHF.

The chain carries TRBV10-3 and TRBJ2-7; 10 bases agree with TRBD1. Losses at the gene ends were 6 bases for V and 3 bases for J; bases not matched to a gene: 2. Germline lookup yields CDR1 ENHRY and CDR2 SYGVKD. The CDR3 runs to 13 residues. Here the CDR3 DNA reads TGTGCCATCAGGGGGACAGGGGACTACGAGCAGTACTTC. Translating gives CAIRGTGDYEQYF.

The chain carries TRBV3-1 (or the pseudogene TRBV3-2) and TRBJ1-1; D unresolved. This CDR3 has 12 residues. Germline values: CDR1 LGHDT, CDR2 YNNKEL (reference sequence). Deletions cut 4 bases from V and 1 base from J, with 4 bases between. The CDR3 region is CASSRGNTEAFF. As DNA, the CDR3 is TGTGCCAGCAGCCGCGGGAACACTGAAGCTTTCTTT.

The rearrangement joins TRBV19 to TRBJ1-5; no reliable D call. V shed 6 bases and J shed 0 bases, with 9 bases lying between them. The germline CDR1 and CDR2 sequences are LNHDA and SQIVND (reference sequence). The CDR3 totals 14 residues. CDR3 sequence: CASRSGDSNQPQHF. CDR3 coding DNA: TGTGCCAGTAGGTCCGGGGATAGCAATCAGCCCCAGCATTTT. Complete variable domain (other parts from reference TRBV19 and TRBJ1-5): DGGITQSPKYLFRKEGQNVTLSCEQNLNHDAMYWYRQDPGQGLRLIYYSQIVNDFQKGDIAEGYSVSREKKESFPLTVTSAQKNPTAFYLCASRSGDSNQPQHFGDGTRLSIL.

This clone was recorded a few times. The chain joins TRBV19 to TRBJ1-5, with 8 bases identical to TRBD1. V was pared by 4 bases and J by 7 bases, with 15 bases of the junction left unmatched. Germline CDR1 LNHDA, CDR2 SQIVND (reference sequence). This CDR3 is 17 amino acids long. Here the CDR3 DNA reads TGTGCCAGTAGTACGACAGGGGTTCTAGGAGGAGGGCAGCCCCAGCATTTT. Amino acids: CASSTTGVLGGGQPQHF. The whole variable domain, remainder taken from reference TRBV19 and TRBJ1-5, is DGGITQSPKYLFRKEGQNVTLSCEQNLNHDAMYWYRQDPGQGLRLIYYSQIVNDFQKGDIAEGYSVSREKKESFPLTVTSAQKNPTAFYLCASSTTGVLGGGQPQHFGDGTRLSIL.

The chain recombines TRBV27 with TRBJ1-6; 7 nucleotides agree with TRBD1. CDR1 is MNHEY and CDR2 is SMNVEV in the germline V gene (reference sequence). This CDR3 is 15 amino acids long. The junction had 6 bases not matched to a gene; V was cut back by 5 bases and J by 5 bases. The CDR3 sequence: CASSPRTGDNSPLHF. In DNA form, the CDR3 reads TGTGCCAGCAGTCCTCGGACAGGAGATAATTCACCCCTCCACTTT.

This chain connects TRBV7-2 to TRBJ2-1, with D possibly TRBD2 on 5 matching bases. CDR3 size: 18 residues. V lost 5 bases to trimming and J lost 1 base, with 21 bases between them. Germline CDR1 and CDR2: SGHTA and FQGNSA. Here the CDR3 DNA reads TGTGCCAGCAGCCCCCGCTCGTACAGCGGCCTGTCCTACAATGAGCAGTTCTTC. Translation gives CASSPRSYSGLSYNEQFF.

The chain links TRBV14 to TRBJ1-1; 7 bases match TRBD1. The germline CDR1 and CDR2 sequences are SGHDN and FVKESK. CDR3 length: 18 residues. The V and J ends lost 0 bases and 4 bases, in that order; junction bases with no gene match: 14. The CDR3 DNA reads TGTGCCAGCAGCCAAGATGAAAGTTACAGGGGCCGGGGCACTGAAGCTTTCTTT. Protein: CASSQDESYRGRGTEAFF.

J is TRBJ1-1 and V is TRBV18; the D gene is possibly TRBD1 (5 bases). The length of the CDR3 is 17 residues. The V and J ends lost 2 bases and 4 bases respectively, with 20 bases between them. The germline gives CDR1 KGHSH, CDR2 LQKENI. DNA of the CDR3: TGTGCCAGCTCACCAGCATCATACTTGGGGGGGGGCACTGAAGCTTTCTTT. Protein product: CASSPASYLGGGTEAFF.

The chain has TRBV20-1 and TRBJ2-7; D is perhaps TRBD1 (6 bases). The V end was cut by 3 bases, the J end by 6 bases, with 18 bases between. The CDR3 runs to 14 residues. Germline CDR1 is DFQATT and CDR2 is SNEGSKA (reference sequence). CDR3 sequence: CSASATQGWGEQYF. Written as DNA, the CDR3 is TGCAGTGCTAGTGCGACACAGGGTTGGGGCGAGCAGTACTTC.

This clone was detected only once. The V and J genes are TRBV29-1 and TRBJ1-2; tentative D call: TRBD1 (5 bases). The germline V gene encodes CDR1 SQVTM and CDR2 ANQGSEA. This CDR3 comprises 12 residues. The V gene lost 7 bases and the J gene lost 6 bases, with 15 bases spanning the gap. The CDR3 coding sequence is TGCAGCGCCCGGCGGGGGGAGGATGGCTACACCTTC. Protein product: CSARRGEDGYTF.

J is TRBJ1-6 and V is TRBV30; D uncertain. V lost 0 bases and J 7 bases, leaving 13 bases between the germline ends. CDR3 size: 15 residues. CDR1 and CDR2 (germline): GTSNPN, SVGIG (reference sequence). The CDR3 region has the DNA TGTGCCTGGAGTGTCGCGGTCATAGGAAATTCACCCCTCCACTTT. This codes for CAWSVAVIGNSPLHF.

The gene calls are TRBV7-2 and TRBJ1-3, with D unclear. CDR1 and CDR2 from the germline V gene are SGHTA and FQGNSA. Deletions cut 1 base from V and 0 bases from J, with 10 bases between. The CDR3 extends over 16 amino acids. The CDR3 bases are TGTGCCAGCAGCTTAGAGCCCACGGGCTCTGGAAACACCATATATTTT. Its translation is CASSLEPTGSGNTIYF.

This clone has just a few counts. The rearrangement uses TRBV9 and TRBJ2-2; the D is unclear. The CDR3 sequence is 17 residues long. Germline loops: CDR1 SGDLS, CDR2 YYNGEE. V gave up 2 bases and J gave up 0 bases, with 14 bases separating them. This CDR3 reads CASSVSRQSANTGELFF. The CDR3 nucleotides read TGTGCCAGCAGCGTCAGTCGACAAAGTGCGAACACCGGGGAGCTGTTTTTT.

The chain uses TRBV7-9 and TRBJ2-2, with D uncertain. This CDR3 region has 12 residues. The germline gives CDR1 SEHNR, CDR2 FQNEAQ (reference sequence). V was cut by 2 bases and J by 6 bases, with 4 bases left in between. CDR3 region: CASSLSAGELFF. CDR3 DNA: TGTGCCAGCAGCTTATCAGCCGGGGAGCTGTTTTTT.

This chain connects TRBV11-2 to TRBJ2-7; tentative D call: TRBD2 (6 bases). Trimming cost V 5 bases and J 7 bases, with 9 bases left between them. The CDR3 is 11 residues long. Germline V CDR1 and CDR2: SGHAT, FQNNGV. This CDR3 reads CASSAGREQYF. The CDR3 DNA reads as TGTGCCAGCAGCGCAGGGAGGGAGCAGTACTTC.